The text below deals with one T cell receptor beta chain. Its antigen is not known. The CDR3 loop spans 13 amino acids. V was cut by 5 bases and J by 4 bases, with 15 bases left in between. Germline CDR1 reads DFQATT; CDR2 reads SNEGSKA (reference sequence). The sample belongs to a study of blood T cells in healthy people across ages. Overall study results and limits: Greater diversity and more naive CD4+ cells were seen in long-lived donors than in aged donors. Diversity figures based on one million T cells were deemed too low.

The authors ran a second PCR of 7 to 11 cycles using a sample-barcoded 5' primer and a J-beta primer mix. A template-switch adaptor with 12 random nucleotides tagged each cDNA molecule. A single record per CDR3 protein comes from TCRdb applying MiXCR to the 5' RACE reads. The sample lists some 640,000 distinct CDR3 sequences; about 28% were seen once. This receptor was identified in a woman at least 80 years old in good health. The sample comprised blood. This chain uses TRBV20-1 with TRBJ2-7; D possibly corresponds to TRBD2 (5 bases). The chain's CDR3 is CSAGVQRDYEQYF. The DNA for the CDR3 is TGCAGTGCTGGCGTCCAACGGGATTACGAGCAGTACTTC.